Below are 20 T cell receptor beta chains sequenced from a single sample in a study of PD-1 blockade in classical Hodgkin lymphoma. Brentuximab vedotin exposure varied, and every patient relapsed after autologous stem cell transplantation. The assay was immunoSEQ multiplex PCR, and TCRdb's table has in-frame clones only and misses some. The profile shows 90,000 to 120,000 clones, 89% of them singletons. Sequenced here: peripheral blood mononuclear cells (PBMCs), sampled before the second cycle of nivolumab. These receptors were obtained from a human donor with classical Hodgkin lymphoma.

Comments on this clone: The junction and the germline gene differ at one end; a read error may be behind it. V and J are TRBV7-7 and TRBJ2-2; tentatively, D is TRBD2 (5 bases). The germline V gene encodes CDR1 SSHAT and CDR2 FNYEAQ (reference sequence). The CDR3 runs to 20 residues. Here the CDR3 reads CASSLVPAPGGSHFTGELFF. As DNA, the CDR3 is TGTGCTAGCAGCTTAGTCCCGGCCCCCGGTGGGAGCCACTTCACCGGGGAGCTGTTTTTT.

The chain links TRBV5-4 to TRBJ2-1; 9 bases map to TRBD1. The junction had 6 bases not matched to a gene; V was cut back by 3 bases and J by 5 bases. Germline V gene sequence: CDR1 SGHNT, CDR2 YYREEE (reference sequence). This CDR3 is built from 15 residues. CDR3 nucleotide sequence: TGTGCCAGCAGCTCCCGGGACAGGGAGGACAATGAGCAGTTCTTC. Residues: CASSSRDREDNEQFF. Drawing the rest from reference TRBV5-4 and TRBJ2-1, the complete variable domain is ETGVTQSPTHLIKTRGQQVTLRCSSQSGHNTVSWYQQALGQGPQFIFQYYREEENGRGNFPPRFSGLQFPNYSSELNVNALELDDSALYLCASSSRDREDNEQFFGPGTRLTVL.

The chain joins TRBV4-3 to TRBJ2-3; a possible D gene is TRBD2 (7 bases). V was shortened by 1 base and J by 3 bases, with 17 bases between the two germline ends. CDR1 LGHNA and CDR2 YSLEER come from the germline V gene. The CDR3 extends over 17 amino acids. The CDR3 DNA follows: TGCGCCAGCAGCCAAGGTCGGGGGGCAGGGAGTACAGATACGCAGTATTTT. Amino acid sequence: CASSQGRGAGSTDTQYF.

The CDR3 coding sequence is TGTGCCAGCAGCTTGGGCAGTTCGAACACCGGGGAGCTGTTTTTT. This translates into CASSLGSSNTGELFF. V usage is TRBV5-4 and J usage is TRBJ2-2; D gene unclear. V lost 0 bases and J 0 bases, leaving 6 bases between the germline ends. This CDR3 has 15 amino acids. The germline CDR1 and CDR2 sequences are SGHNT and YYREEE (reference sequence).

The chain is built from TRBV10-3 and TRBJ1-2; D remains unclear. The CDR3 is 14 amino acids. CDR1 is ENHRY and CDR2 is SYGVKD in the germline V gene. V was trimmed by 7 bases and J by 5 bases, leaving 17 bases between them. The CDR3 DNA sequence: TGTGCCATCACCCAAGACTGGAAGAATTATGGCTACACCTTC. It translates to CAITQDWKNYGYTF.

This chain joins TRBV28 and TRBJ1-5; D unclear. CDR1 and CDR2 (germline): MDHEN, SYDVKM. Deletions cut 3 bases from V and 3 bases from J, with 12 bases between. The CDR3 has 15 residues. The CDR3 region is CASSFGGKYNQPQHF. The CDR3 DNA reads TGTGCCAGCAGTTTTGGCGGGAAATACAATCAGCCCCAGCATTTT.

V is TRBV5-6 and J is TRBJ2-7; D is undetermined. The CDR3 totals 15 residues. Germline lookup yields CDR1 SGHDT and CDR2 YYEEEE. V was clipped by 4 bases and J by 7 bases, with 21 bases between them. CDR3 protein: CASSPWLLLAGEQYF. CDR3 DNA sequence: TGTGCCAGCAGCCCCTGGCTGTTATTAGCCGGAGAGCAGTACTTC.

The CDR3, as DNA: TGTGCCAGCAGCAGTCCGGGACTAGTAAATGAGCAGTTCTTC. Translated, it gives CASSSPGLVNEQFF. The rearrangement uses TRBV6-5 and TRBJ2-1; TRBD2 matches at 8 bases. Germline CDR1 MNHEY, CDR2 SVGAGI. The V segment lost 6 bases and the J segment 7 bases; nucleotides outside the gene matches: 8. The CDR3 covers 14 residues.

The rearrangement uses TRBV7-9 and TRBJ2-1, with D maybe TRBD1 (6 bases). Germline values: CDR1 SEHNR, CDR2 FQNEAQ (reference sequence). The V end was cut by 5 bases, the J end by 9 bases, with 20 bases between. The CDR3 runs 15 residues. CDR3 amino acids: CASSPSTGKLGEQFF. CDR3 sequence (DNA): TGTGCCAGCAGCCCATCGACAGGAAAGTTGGGTGAGCAGTTCTTC.

This clone was observed once. The rearrangement links TRBV4-3 to TRBJ2-2; D ambiguous. This CDR3 region has 15 residues. Germline CDR1 reads LGHNA; CDR2 reads YSLEER. V lost 5 bases to trimming and J lost 0 bases, with 10 bases between them. The CDR3 region has the DNA TGCGCCAGCAGCTACCGGACGGCGAACACCGGGGAGCTGTTTTTT. Translating gives CASSYRTANTGELFF.

Only one count was recorded for this clone. This rearrangement joins TRBV7-2 to TRBJ1-1; no reliable D call. The CDR3 extends over 13 amino acids. V was shortened by 1 base and J by 0 bases, with 3 bases between the two germline ends. CDR1 and CDR2 (germline): SGHTA, FQGNSA. The CDR3 protein is CASSLEVNTEAFF. The CDR3 region has the DNA TGTGCCAGCAGCTTAGAAGTGAACACTGAAGCTTTCTTT.

A single count supports this clone. This rearrangement joins TRBV28 to TRBJ2-2; D tentatively fits TRBD1 or TRBD2 (5 bases each). The CDR3 consists of 14 residues. V was clipped by 2 bases and J by 8 bases, with 12 bases between them. Per the germline V gene, CDR1 is MDHEN and CDR2 is SYDVKM. The CDR3 here is CASSLRDPLGELFF. CDR3 in DNA: TGTGCCAGCAGTTTACGGGACCCCCTTGGGGAGCTGTTTTTT.

J is TRBJ2-1 and V is TRBV19, with TRBD2 matching 10 bases. The trim removed 1 base at V and 4 bases at J, leaving 4 bases unmatched. Germline CDR1 reads LNHDA; CDR2 reads SQIVND (reference sequence). The CDR3 covers 16 residues. In DNA form, the CDR3 reads TGTGCCAGTAGTATAGCAAGGACTAGCGGATACAATGAGCAGTTCTTC. As protein: CASSIARTSGYNEQFF.

As regards this clone: One end of the junction does not line up with germline, which may come from a read error. The rearrangement joins TRBV7-2 to TRBJ1-1, with D perhaps matching TRBD1 (5 bases). The CDR3 length is 13 residues. Germline V gene data show CDR1 as SGHTA and CDR2 as FQGNSA. The CDR3 nucleotides are TGTGCCAGCAGCTTAGTGGGGCGTTACGGCTACGACTTT. Amino acids: CASSLVGRYGYDF.

The J gene is TRBJ1-5, the V gene TRBV2; no clear D. Trimming took 7 bases from V and 6 from J, leaving 10 bases between them. CDR1 is SNHLY and CDR2 is FYNNEI in the germline V gene. This CDR3 region has 12 residues. The CDR3 nucleotides are TGTGCCAGCACCCGAGGGAGTCAGCCCCAGCATTTT. Its translation: CASTRGSQPQHF. Together with reference TRBV2 and TRBJ1-5, the CDR3 gives the full variable domain: EPEVTQTPSHQVTQMGQEVILRCVPISNHLYFYWYRQILGQKVEFLVSFYNNEISEKSEIFDDQFSVERPDGSNFTLKIRSTKLEDSAMYFCASTRGSQPQHFGDGTRLSIL.

This chain joins TRBV28 and TRBJ2-1; either TRBD1 or TRBD2 may fit D (5 bases each). Germline V gives CDR1 MDHEN, CDR2 SYDVKM. Trimming took off 0 bases at V and 9 bases at J, with 6 bases between the two ends. CDR3 size: 12 residues. The CDR3 protein is CASSLWGREQFF. DNA for the CDR3: TGTGCCAGCAGTTTATGGGGACGTGAGCAGTTCTTC.

This chain links TRBV6-4 with TRBJ1-1, with D possibly TRBD1 on 6 matching bases. The CDR3 is made up of 17 amino acids. CDR1 MRHNA and CDR2 SNTAGT come from the germline V gene. The V end lost 2 bases, the J end lost 5 bases, and 21 bases lay between the germline ends. This CDR3 reads CASSDGPLGGLETEAFF. CDR3 in DNA: TGTGCCAGCAGTGACGGCCCGCTTGGGGGCTTAGAAACTGAAGCTTTCTTT.

CDR3 in DNA: TGTGCCAGCTCCCCTGGACAGGGGGCCTACGAGCAGTACTTC. Protein: CASSPGQGAYEQYF. The chain carries TRBV18 and TRBJ2-7; 10 nucleotides line up with TRBD1. The germline CDR1 and CDR2 sequences are KGHSH and LQKENI. The V segment lost 6 bases and the J segment 2 bases; nucleotides outside the gene matches: 4. The CDR3 contains 14 residues.

This clone has more than one count but fewer than ten. The gene calls are TRBV7-8 and TRBJ2-7; 13 bases line up with TRBD2. Germline V gives CDR1 SGHVS, CDR2 FQNEAQ. After removal of 3 bases from V and 7 bases from J, the junction contained 12 bases not matched to a gene. The CDR3 consists of 17 residues. The CDR3 nucleotides are TGTGCCAGCAGCTTGCATCCGGGACTAGCGGGGAGGAATGAGCAGTACTTC. Protein: CASSLHPGLAGRNEQYF.

This chain uses TRBV10-2 with TRBJ2-2; 9 bases align to TRBD1. Germline-derived CDR1 and CDR2 are WSHSY and SAAADI. The CDR3 is 14 residues long. Trimming at V came to 7 bases and at J to 5 bases, leaving 5 bases not matched to a gene. The CDR3 nucleotides read TGCGCCAGCACCTGGGACAGGGAAACCGGGGAGCTGTTTTTT. Amino acid sequence: CASTWDRETGELFF.